This TCR beta chain was observed in a study of control samples from healthy donors and cancer patients. Germline V gene sequence: CDR1 MGHRA, CDR2 YSYEKL. The CDR3 covers 12 residues. Trimming pared 3 bases from V and 5 bases from J, leaving 6 bases between. Using immunoSEQ multiplex PCR, the repertoire was profiled, and TCRdb retains in-frame clones only, with some absent. The sample includes roughly 120,000 clones, over 90% of them seen just once. The rearrangement uses TRBV4-1 and TRBJ2-3, with a possible D match to TRBD2 (6 bases). Sequenced material: blood. The receptor was derived from a man aged 30 to 39 in good health. The CDR3 loop reads CASSQRGDTQYF. The CDR3 nucleotides read TGCGCCAGCAGCCAGCGGGGAGATACGCAGTATTTT.